This TCR beta chain was profiled in a study of neoadjuvant anti-PD-1 for oral cavity cancer. Regarding the study as a whole: Post-treatment tumors with larger preexisting clones showed more shrinkage.

Patients had newly diagnosed, untreated stage II-IVA oral cavity squamous cell carcinoma. The patients had HPV-negative, locally advanced oral cavity squamous cell carcinoma. Regarding this clone: Antigen unknown.

Two replicates per tumor sample, mostly from 4 to 5.5 ug of genomic DNA. Profiling relied on immunoSEQ multiplex PCR, and the TCRdb table lists in-frame clones only, not all of them. The sample carries 7,000 to 9,000 clones, 50% to 75% recorded once. The V end was cut by 0 bases, the J end by 5 bases, with 18 bases between. Germline V CDR1 and CDR2: SGHDN, FVKESK. This CDR3 has 17 residues. The genes are TRBV14 and TRBJ2-3; D not resolved. The source of this sequence is a person aged 40 to 85 with oral cavity squamous cell carcinoma. The material sequenced was tumor tissue, taken before nivolumab (anti-PD-1) treatment. The DNA of the CDR3 is TGTGCCAGCAGCCAAGATCCCCCCAGGCCTAAGGTAGATACGCAGTATTTT. Its protein is CASSQDPPRPKVDTQYF.